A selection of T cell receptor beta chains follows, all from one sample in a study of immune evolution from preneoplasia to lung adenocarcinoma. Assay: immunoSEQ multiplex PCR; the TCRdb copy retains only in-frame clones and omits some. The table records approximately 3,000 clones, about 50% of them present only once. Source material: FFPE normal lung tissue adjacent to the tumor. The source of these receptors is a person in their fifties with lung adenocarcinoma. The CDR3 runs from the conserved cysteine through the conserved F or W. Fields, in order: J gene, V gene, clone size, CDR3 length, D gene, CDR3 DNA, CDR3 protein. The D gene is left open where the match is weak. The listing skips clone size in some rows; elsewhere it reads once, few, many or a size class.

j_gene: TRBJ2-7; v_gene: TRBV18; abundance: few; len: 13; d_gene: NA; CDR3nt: TGTGCCAGCTCTGAACAGGCAGCCTACGAGCAGTACTTC; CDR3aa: CASSEQAAYEQYF
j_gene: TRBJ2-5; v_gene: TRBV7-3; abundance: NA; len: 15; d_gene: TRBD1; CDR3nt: TGTGCCAGCAGCGTTACAGGGGGCGCAGCAGAGACCCAGTACTTC; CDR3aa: CASSVTGGAAETQYF
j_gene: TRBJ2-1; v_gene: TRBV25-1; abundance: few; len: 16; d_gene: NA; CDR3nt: TGTGCCAGCAAAAGGAGAACAGGGTTCAGCTACAATGAGCAGTTCTTC; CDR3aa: CASKRRTGFSYNEQFF
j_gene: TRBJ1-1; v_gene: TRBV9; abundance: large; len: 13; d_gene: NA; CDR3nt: TGTGCCAGCAGCGTAGGAGGGCTCACTGAAGCTTTCTTT; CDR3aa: CASSVGGLTEAFF
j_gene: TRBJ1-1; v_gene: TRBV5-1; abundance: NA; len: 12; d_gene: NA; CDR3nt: TGCGCCAGCAGCTTGGAAGGGACTGAAGCTTTCTTT; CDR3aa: CASSLEGTEAFF
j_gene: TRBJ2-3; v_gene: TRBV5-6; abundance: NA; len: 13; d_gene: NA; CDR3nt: TGTGCCAGCAGCTTCAGGAGCGCAGATACGCAGTATTTT; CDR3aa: CASSFRSADTQYF
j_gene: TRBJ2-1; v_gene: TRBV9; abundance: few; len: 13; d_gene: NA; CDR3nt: TGTGCCAGCAGCCGGGGGTTTTACAATGAGCAGTTCTTC; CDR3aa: CASSRGFYNEQFF
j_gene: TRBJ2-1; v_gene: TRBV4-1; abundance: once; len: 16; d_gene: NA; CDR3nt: TGCGCCAGCAGCCATCAGGGCTTGAGCTCCTACAATGAGCAGTTCTTC; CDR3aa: CASSHQGLSSYNEQFF
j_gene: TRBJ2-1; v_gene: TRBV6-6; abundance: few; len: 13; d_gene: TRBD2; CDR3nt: TGTGCCAGCAGTTACCTAGCGGGCAATGAGCAGTTCTTC; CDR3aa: CASSYLAGNEQFF
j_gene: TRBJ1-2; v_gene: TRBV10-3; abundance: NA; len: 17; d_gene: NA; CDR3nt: TGTGCCATCAGTGATTGGGAGAGACAGTTTACTAACTATGGCTACACCTTC; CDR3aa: CAISDWERQFTNYGYTF
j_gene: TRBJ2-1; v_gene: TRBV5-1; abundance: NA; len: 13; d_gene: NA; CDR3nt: TGCGCCAGCAGCTTAGGACAGTACAATGAGCAGTTCTTC; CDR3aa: CASSLGQYNEQFF
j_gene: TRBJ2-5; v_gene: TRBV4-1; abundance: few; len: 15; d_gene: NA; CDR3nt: TGCGCCAGCAGCCGACTTCAAGCGAACCAAGAGACCCAGTACTTC; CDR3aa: CASSRLQANQETQYF
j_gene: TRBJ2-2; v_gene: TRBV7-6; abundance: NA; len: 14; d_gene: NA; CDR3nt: TGTGCCAGCAGCTTGGGAACATCGACCGGGGAGCTGTTTTTT; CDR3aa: CASSLGTSTGELFF
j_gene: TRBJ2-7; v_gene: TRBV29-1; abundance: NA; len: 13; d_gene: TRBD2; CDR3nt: TGCAGCGTGACTAGCGGGTCCTCCTACGAGCAGTACTTC; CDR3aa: CSVTSGSSYEQYF
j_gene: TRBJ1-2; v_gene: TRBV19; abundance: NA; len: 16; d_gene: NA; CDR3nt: TGTGCCAGTAGTCTGAAACGGGACTCTACTAACTATGGCTACACCTTC; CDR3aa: CASSLKRDSTNYGYTF
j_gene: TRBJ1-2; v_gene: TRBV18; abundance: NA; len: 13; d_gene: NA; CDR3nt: TGTGCCAGCTCACCACAGGGGGTTGGTGGCTACACCTTC; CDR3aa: CASSPQGVGGYTF
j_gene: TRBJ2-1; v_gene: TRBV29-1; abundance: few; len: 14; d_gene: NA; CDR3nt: TGCAGCGTCGGCCGAGGGACCCCTTACAATGAGCAGTTCTTC; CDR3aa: CSVGRGTPYNEQFF
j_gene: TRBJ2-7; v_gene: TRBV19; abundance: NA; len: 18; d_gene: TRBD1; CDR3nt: TGTGCCAGTAGTTCAAACCCGACAGGGGGCTTCCTTTCCTACGAGCAGTACTTC; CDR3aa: CASSSNPTGGFLSYEQYF
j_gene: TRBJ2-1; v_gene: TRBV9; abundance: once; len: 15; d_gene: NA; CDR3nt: TGTGCCAGCAGCGTATCTGTAGGGAAAGGCAATGAGCAGTTCTTC; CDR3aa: CASSVSVGKGNEQFF
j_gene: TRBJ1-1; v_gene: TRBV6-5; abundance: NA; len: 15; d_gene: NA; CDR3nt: TGTGCCAGCAGTTATTCAGGGGTTATGGACACTGAAGCTTTCTTT; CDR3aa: CASSYSGVMDTEAFF
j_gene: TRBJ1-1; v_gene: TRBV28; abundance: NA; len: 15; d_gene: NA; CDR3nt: TGTGCCAGCAGTTTGGCATTAGACGAACACACTGAAGCTTTCTTT; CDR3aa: CASSLALDEHTEAFF
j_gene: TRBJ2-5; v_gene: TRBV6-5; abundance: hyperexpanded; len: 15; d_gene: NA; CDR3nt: TGTGCCAGCAGTTACTCTCTGAGGGAGGCAGAGACCCAGTACTTC; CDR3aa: CASSYSLREAETQYF
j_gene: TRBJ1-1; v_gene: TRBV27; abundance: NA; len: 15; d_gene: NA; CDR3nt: TGTGCCAGCAGTTTCGTGGGGAAAGGGAACACTGAAGCTTTCTTT; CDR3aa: CASSFVGKGNTEAFF
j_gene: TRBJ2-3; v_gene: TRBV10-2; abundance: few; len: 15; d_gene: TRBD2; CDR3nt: TGCGCCAGCAGCGGCGGGGGGGCCCGGATAGATACGCAGTATTTT; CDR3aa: CASSGGGARIDTQYF
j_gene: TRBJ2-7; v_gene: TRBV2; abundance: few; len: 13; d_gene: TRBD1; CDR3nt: TGTGCCAGCAGAGGGGGCTCGGGCTACGAGCAGTACTTC; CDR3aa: CASRGGSGYEQYF
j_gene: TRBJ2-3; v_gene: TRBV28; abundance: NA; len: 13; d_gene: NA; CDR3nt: TGTGCCAGCAGTTTGCCCCAGACCCATACGCAGTATTTT; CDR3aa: CASSLPQTHTQYF
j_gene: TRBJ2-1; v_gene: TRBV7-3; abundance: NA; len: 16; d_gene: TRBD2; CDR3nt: TGTGCCAGCACCCCAGGGGTAGCGGGGGCTCGGGATGAGCAGTTCTTC; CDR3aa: CASTPGVAGARDEQFF
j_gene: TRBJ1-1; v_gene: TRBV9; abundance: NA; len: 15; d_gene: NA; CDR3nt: TGTGCCAGCAGCGTAGAAACAGGGAGGGGCACTGAAGCTTTCTTT; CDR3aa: CASSVETGRGTEAFF
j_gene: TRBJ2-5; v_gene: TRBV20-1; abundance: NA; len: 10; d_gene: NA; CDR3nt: TGCAGTGCTAGGGTAGAGACCCAGTACTTC; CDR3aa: CSARVETQYF
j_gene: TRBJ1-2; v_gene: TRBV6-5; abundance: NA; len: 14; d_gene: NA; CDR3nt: TGTGCCAGCAGTTACCCCGGCACAGGGAATGGCTACACCTTC; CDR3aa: CASSYPGTGNGYTF
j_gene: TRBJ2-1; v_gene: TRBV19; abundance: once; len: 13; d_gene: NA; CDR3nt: TGTGCCAGTAGTATACAGAGGTCGGGTGAGCAGTTCTTC; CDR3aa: CASSIQRSGEQFF
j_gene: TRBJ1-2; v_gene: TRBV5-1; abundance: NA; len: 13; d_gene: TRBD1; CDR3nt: TGCGCCAGCAGCCCAGGGACAGGTTATGGCTACACCTTC; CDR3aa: CASSPGTGYGYTF
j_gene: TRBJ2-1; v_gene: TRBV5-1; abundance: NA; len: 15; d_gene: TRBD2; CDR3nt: TGCGCCAGCAGCCCCAGCGGGGGGCGGGTCGATGAGCAGTTCTTC; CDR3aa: CASSPSGGRVDEQFF
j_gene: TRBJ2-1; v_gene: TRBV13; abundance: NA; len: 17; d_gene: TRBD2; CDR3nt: TGTGCCAGCAGCTTACAATCGGCGGGGGGCGGCTACAATGAGCAGTTCTTC; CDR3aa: CASSLQSAGGGYNEQFF
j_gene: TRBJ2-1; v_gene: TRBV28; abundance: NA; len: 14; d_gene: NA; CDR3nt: TGTGCCAGCACAAACCAGAGGGAAAGAGATGAGCAGTTCTTC; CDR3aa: CASTNQRERDEQFF
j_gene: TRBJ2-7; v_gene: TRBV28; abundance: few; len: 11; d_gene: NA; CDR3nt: TGTGCCAGCAGTTTAATCCACGAGCAGTACTTC; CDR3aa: CASSLIHEQYF
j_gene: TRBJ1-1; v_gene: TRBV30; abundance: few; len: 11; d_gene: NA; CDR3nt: TGTGCCTGGAGTGTAGTTCCTGAAGCTTTCTTT; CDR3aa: CAWSVVPEAFF
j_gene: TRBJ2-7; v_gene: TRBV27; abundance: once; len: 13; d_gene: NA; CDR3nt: TGTGCCAGCAGTACCTCGCTCGGGGTGGAGCAGTACTTC; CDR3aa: CASSTSLGVEQYF